This T cell receptor beta chain was identified in a study of cytotoxic CD8 clonotypes in ibrutinib-treated CLL (dated by TCRdb to 2020 to 2023). About the full investigation: The cohort had about a dozen relapsed/refractory and 15 treatment-naive patients; around 17 were IGHV unmutated. Every remission and progressive disease sample was obtained while ibrutinib was still being received by the patients. On average, each sample yielded around 250,000 productive templates and tens of thousands of productive rearrangements. Response samples were obtained after a median of 12 months of treatment, with a range of about 6 to 36 months. Cryopreserved peripheral blood mononuclear cells were obtained before treatment, at response, and at either sustained remission or disease progression. Longitudinal samples were available for about 30% of the 86 trial participants. Responses were partial in some 24 patients and complete in 2; after median about 63 months follow-up, about 14 stayed in remission and roughly twelve progressed.

Notes on this clone: Its antigen target is currently unknown. No base quality values were provided; no much bigger clone lies one nucleotide off.

According to the study, the label for this sample's time point signals: 12 months on ibrutinib. For TCR beta library preparation, around 2.2 micrograms of genomic DNA was extracted from cryopreserved PBMCs. Longitudinal blood samples from CLL patients on ibrutinib monotherapy were analyzed using high-throughput TCR beta sequencing. The patients were enrolled in a single-center, open-label phase 2 trial of ibrutinib monotherapy. The CDR3 starts with the cysteine, ends with the phenylalanine, and has 13 residues. Only CDR3 DNA remains: 39 bases, in frame from the first base. The V and J ends are trimmed by 0 bases and 7 bases, leaving 7 bases between them. Based on the germline V gene, the CDR1 and CDR2 sequences are SGDLS and YYNGEE. What the research found in general, with its limitations: Baseline clonality exceeded that of age-matched healthy donors and correlated strongly with circulating CD8+ T-cell counts. Sustained-remission and progressing patients did not have matched sampling times, and lymph node repertoires were not examined. Public clonotypes were rare and either shrank or stayed stable during treatment, and the rise in clonality at ibrutinib response reflected expansion of private clonotypes. An increase in clonality was observed at ibrutinib response, with clonality remaining stable during sustained remission and falling back toward baseline at progression.

The goal of deep resolution MiSeq sequencing was a depth between 1 in 1 million and 1 in 200,000 T cells, and coverage averaged 10x per clonotype. The immunoSEQ hsTCRB Kit was used to generate the TCR beta libraries. The study's own analysis went as follows. Data were analyzed with ImmunoSEQ Data Assistant and ImmunoSEQ Analyzer, with V, D and J genes assigned per IMGT definitions. Clonality, which ranges from 0 to 1, was calculated as one minus the normalized Shannon entropy of productive rearrangement frequencies. Public clonotype analysis was restricted to overrepresented clonotypes comprising at least 0.05% of each patient's repertoire. Around 13 age-matched healthy donor repertoires from immuneACCESS were used as controls for clonality. What TCRdb holds here is the immuneACCESS table cut down to in-frame rearrangements. Part of the clones is not present; checked against another copy, under half of the missing clones reflect an unresolved V gene, and the others are unexplained. That table is the source of V, J and clone size, and D and trimming were worked out from the DNA. Recorded for this sample are some 200,000 clones; over 65% of them occurred a single time. In total, the top ten clones hold approximately 5.9% of the sample.

The material was PBMCs, obtained after 12 months of ibrutinib treatment. The receptor was derived from a human donor with chronic lymphocytic leukemia. Rearrangement joined TRBV9 to TRBJ2-2; the D gene is not confidently resolved. The nucleotide sequence reads TGTGCCAGCAGCGTAGTAATTAGCGGGGAGCTGTTTTTT. It translates as CASSVVISGELFF.